What follows are 28 T cell receptor beta chains derived from one specimen sequenced in a study of blood T cells in healthy people across ages. A second PCR, run for about 7 to 11 cycles, used a sample-barcoded 5' primer plus a J-beta primer mix. From the 5' RACE reads, TCRdb called clonotypes with MiXCR, one entry per CDR3 protein. The sample includes some 1.5 million distinct CDR3 sequences, under 30% of them seen just once. The sequenced sample was blood. Every receptor here comes from a woman aged 25 to 39 in good health.

The chain recombines TRBV11-2 with TRBJ1-6; 7 bases fit TRBD1. Per the germline V gene, CDR1 is SGHAT and CDR2 is FQNNGV. With 4 bases clipped from V and 11 bases from J, the junction kept 5 bases outside the gene matches. CDR3 length: 13 residues. The CDR3 nucleotides read TGTGCCAGCAGCTCCGGACAGGATACACCCCTCCACTTT. Encoded protein: CASSSGQDTPLHF.

The J gene is TRBJ2-2, the V gene TRBV5-5, with 11 bases aligning to TRBD2. Unmatched junction bases numbered 8, after V lost 3 bases and J lost 4 bases. Germline V gives CDR1 SGHKS, CDR2 YYEKEE (reference sequence). The CDR3 runs 17 residues. CDR3 residues: CASSSTTSGSVTGELFF. The CDR3 DNA reads as TGTGCCAGCAGCTCTACCACTAGCGGGAGCGTCACCGGGGAGCTGTTTTTT.

This clonotype was found once. Germline is not matched at one junction end, which may reflect a read error. The chain links TRBV5-1 to TRBJ1-2; D uncertain. Germline V gene lookup returns CDR1 SGHRS and CDR2 YFSETQ. This CDR3 region has 13 residues. The CDR3 DNA reads as TGCGCCTGCAGCCCGGGGAAAAACTATGGCTACACCTTC. Protein: CACSPGKNYGYTF.

The chain couples TRBV9 to TRBJ2-2; 10 positions match TRBD1. With V trimmed by 2 bases and J by 7 bases, 11 bases remained unmatched. There are 17 residues in the CDR3. Germline loops: CDR1 SGDLS, CDR2 YYNGEE. CDR3 sequence (DNA): TGTGCCAGCAGCGTCTTTGAGACAGGGGGCGCGGGCGGGGAGCTGTTTTTT. It codes for CASSVFETGGAGGELFF.

This clonotype has a count of ten or more. This chain links TRBV6-2 or TRBV6-3 with TRBJ2-7; D could derive from TRBD1 or TRBD2 (5 bases each). Per the germline V gene, CDR1 is MNHEY and CDR2 is SVGEGT. Deletions cut 2 bases from V and 7 bases from J, with 15 bases between. The CDR3 spans 14 residues. The CDR3, as DNA: TGTGCCAGCAGTTACCGGGACGGGCCGCATGAGCAGTACTTC. Its translation: CASSYRDGPHEQYF.

The V gene is TRBV12-3 or TRBV12-4, the J gene TRBJ1-5; 7 bases match TRBD1. There are 19 residues in the CDR3. The V segment lost 3 bases and the J segment 0 bases; nucleotides outside the gene matches: 14. The CDR3 reads CASSLKGRGLFYSNQPQHF. CDR3 in DNA: TGTGCCAGCAGTTTGAAGGGCAGGGGGTTGTTTTATAGCAATCAGCCCCAGCATTTT.

This clonotype was detected only once. The V and J genes are TRBV24-1 and TRBJ2-1; 8 nucleotides agree with TRBD1. V lost 1 base and J lost 16; bases outside the gene matches: 5. This CDR3 region has 12 residues. Germline CDR1 KGHDR, CDR2 SFDVKD. This CDR3 is CATSDLEDRVFF. The CDR3 coding sequence is TGTGCCACCAGTGATTTAGAGGACAGGGTCTTCTTC.

As regards this clonotype: One junction end does not reproduce the germline sequence, and a read error may be involved. The chain employs TRBV19 and TRBJ2-7; no reliable D call. Germline-derived CDR1 and CDR2 are LNHDA and SQIVND (reference sequence). The CDR3 sequence is 15 residues long. The CDR3 spells CVSSITVQLGGEQYF. CDR3 in DNA: TGTGTCAGTAGTATCACCGTTCAGCTGGGCGGCGAGCAGTACTTC.

The sample holds a few counts of this clonotype. The chain carries TRBV20-1 and TRBJ1-5, with 7 bases lining up with TRBD1. V shed 5 bases, J shed 10 bases, and the junction held 17 bases outside the gene matches. The CDR3 length is 15 residues. CDR1 is DFQATT, CDR2 SNEGSKA, per germline (reference sequence). The CDR3 bases are TGCAGTGCTCAAGAACTGTATCAGGGGGGTTACCCCCAGCATTTT. Translation gives CSAQELYQGGYPQHF.

This clonotype was counted between two and nine times. The rearrangement links TRBV19 to TRBJ2-2, with TRBD1 matching over 10 bases. Looked up from germline, CDR1 is LNHDA and CDR2 is SQIVND (reference sequence). CDR3 size: 15 residues. The junction had 5 bases not matched to a gene; V was cut back by 6 bases and J by 4 bases. CDR3: CASRRQGAGTGELFF. The CDR3 coding sequence is TGTGCCAGTAGACGACAGGGGGCTGGCACCGGGGAGCTGTTTTTT. The whole variable domain, filled in from reference TRBV19 and TRBJ2-2, reads DGGITQSPKYLFRKEGQNVTLSCEQNLNHDAMYWYRQDPGQGLRLIYYSQIVNDFQKGDIAEGYSVSREKKESFPLTVTSAQKNPTAFYLCASRRQGAGTGELFFGEGSRLTVL.

The chain has TRBV10-3 and TRBJ2-3; D may be TRBD1 (8 bases). The V gene's germline CDR1 is ENHRY and CDR2 SYGVKD. The ends were cut back, 2 bases at V and 4 bases at J, with 16 bases in the middle. The CDR3 consists of 16 residues. The CDR3, as DNA: TGTGCCATCAGTGAGCCCAGGACAGGGAGGGCAGATACGCAGTATTTT. Its protein is CAISEPRTGRADTQYF.

This clonotype showed up many times. The rearrangement uses TRBV5-1 and TRBJ2-6, with D possibly being TRBD2 (7 bases). The CDR3 length is 15 residues. CDR1 and CDR2 from the germline V gene are SGHRS and YFSETQ. With 3 bases removed from V and 3 bases from J, the gap between germline ends came to 10 bases. The CDR3 loop is CASSWGGHGANVLTF. The CDR3 DNA reads TGCGCCAGCAGCTGGGGGGGCCATGGGGCCAACGTCCTGACTTTC.

This clonotype was picked up one time. CDR3 amino acids: CASSQVFDTQYF. The CDR3 DNA is TGTGCCAGCAGCCAAGTCTTTGATACGCAGTATTTT. This chain links TRBV3-1 with TRBJ2-3; no reliable D call. CDR1 is LGHDT, CDR2 YNNKEL, per germline (reference sequence). V dropped 1 base and J dropped 6 bases, with 5 bases sitting between them. The CDR3 spans 12 residues.

Many counts were recorded for this clonotype. The chain is built from TRBV6-5 and TRBJ2-4; 9 nucleotides align to TRBD1. Per the germline V gene, CDR1 is MNHEY and CDR2 is SVGAGI. The CDR3 runs 14 residues. V was pared by 4 bases and J by 6 bases, with 4 bases of the junction left unmatched. CDR3 nucleotides: TGTGCCAGCAGTTCTGGACAGGGGACAAACATTCAGTACTTC. Amino acid sequence: CASSSGQGTNIQYF.

The V call is TRBV18, the J call TRBJ2-6; 8 bases fit TRBD1. The CDR3 has 17 residues. V lost 2 bases and J lost 5; bases outside the gene matches: 8. CDR1 is KGHSH and CDR2 is LQKENI in the germline V gene. The CDR3 DNA sequence: TGTGCCAGCTCACCAGTAATGACAGGGGCTTGGGCCAACGTCCTGACTTTC. It encodes CASSPVMTGAWANVLTF. Filled out from reference TRBV18 and TRBJ2-6, the complete variable domain reads NAGVMQNPRHLVRRRGQEARLRCSPMKGHSHVYWYRQLPEEGLKFMVYLQKENIIDESGMPKERFSAEFPKEGPSILRIQQVVRGDSAAYFCASSPVMTGAWANVLTFGAGSRLTVL.

This clonotype has just one count. This sequence joins TRBV2 and TRBJ1-4, with D uncertain. This CDR3 spans 12 amino acids. The V end lost 7 bases, the J end lost 10 bases, and 13 bases lay between the germline ends. The germline V gene has CDR1 SNHLY and CDR2 FYNNEI. This CDR3 reads CASTAVGVKLFF. In DNA, the CDR3 is TGTGCCAGCACGGCAGTGGGTGTAAAACTGTTTTTT.

In its sample, this clonotype was seen a few times. The rearrangement joins TRBV2 to TRBJ2-7; unclear D gene. The germline gives CDR1 SNHLY, CDR2 FYNNEI. This CDR3 contains 14 residues. V gave up 6 bases and J gave up 4 bases, with 16 bases separating them. The CDR3 is CASRPTWVMYEQYF. The CDR3 DNA reads TGTGCCAGCAGACCTACATGGGTGATGTACGAGCAGTACTTC.

This chain connects TRBV12-3 or TRBV12-4 to TRBJ2-3; D could derive from TRBD1 or TRBD2 (5 bases each). The CDR3 totals 14 residues. The V gene lost 6 bases and the J gene lost 0 bases, with 10 bases spanning the gap. As DNA, the CDR3 is TGTGCCAGCAGGGGGACCCATAGCACAGATACGCAGTATTTT. Translated: CASRGTHSTDTQYF.

This rearrangement joins TRBV7-6 to TRBJ2-7, with 9 positions matching TRBD1. Germline lookup yields CDR1 SGHVS and CDR2 FNYEAQ. V shed 8 bases and J 5 bases; nucleotides not matched to a gene: 7. This CDR3 contains 13 residues. CDR3 amino acids: CASAGTGFDEQYF. The CDR3 bases are TGTGCCAGCGCCGGGACAGGGTTTGACGAGCAGTACTTC.

The rearrangement links TRBV7-3 to TRBJ2-6, with D uncertain. V lost 4 bases and J lost 2, with 6 bases in between. CDR3 length: 14 amino acids. The germline V gene has CDR1 SGHTA and CDR2 FQGTGA. CDR3 region: CASSSNTGANVLTF. The CDR3 DNA follows: TGTGCCAGCAGCTCTAATACTGGGGCCAACGTCCTGACTTTC. The full variable domain, in which reference TRBV7-3 and TRBJ2-6 provide the parts outside the CDR3, is GAGVSQTPSNKVTEKGKYVELRCDPISGHTALYWYRQSLGQGPEFLIYFQGTGAADDSGLPNDRFFAVRPEGSVSTLKIQRTERGDSAVYLCASSSNTGANVLTFGAGSRLTVL.

This clonotype came up a few times. The chain has TRBV15 and TRBJ2-5, with D possibly matching TRBD2 (6 bases). CDR1 LNHNV and CDR2 YYDKDF come from the germline V gene (reference sequence). The CDR3 has 15 residues. V gave up 5 bases and J gave up 5 bases, with 18 bases separating them. The CDR3 loop reads CATSDAVRGKETQYF. CDR3 DNA: TGTGCCACCAGCGACGCCGTTCGGGGGAAGGAGACCCAGTACTTC.

This clonotype was observed a few times. Compared with germline, one end of the junction differs, possibly owing to a read error. The gene calls are TRBV9 and TRBJ2-1; 7 bases agree with TRBD2. The CDR3 sequence is 16 residues long. Germline assignment: CDR1 SGDLS and CDR2 YYNGEE. DNA of the CDR3: TGTGCCAGCAGCGTAACAAGCGGGGTGAGTTACAGTGAGCAGTTCTTC. Translating gives CASSVTSGVSYSEQFF.

This clonotype was seen ten or more times. The chain employs TRBV7-9 and TRBJ1-2, with unresolved D. V dropped 5 bases and J dropped 8 bases, with 18 bases sitting between them. This CDR3 is built from 14 residues. Germline V gene lookup returns CDR1 SEHNR and CDR2 FQNEAQ (reference sequence). The CDR3 protein is CASSPVAGIMGYTF. CDR3 DNA: TGTGCCAGCAGCCCGGTGGCGGGAATCATGGGCTACACCTTC.

Turning to this clonotype: A much larger clone lies a single base off, so this may be a read error. The chain employs TRBV9 and TRBJ2-4, with D tentatively TRBD1 (5 bases). There are 15 residues in the CDR3. Germline V gives CDR1 SGDLS, CDR2 YYNGEE. Trimming stripped 0 bases from V and 13 bases from J, with 20 bases between. In nucleotides, the CDR3 is TGTGCCAGCAGCGTAGATACAGGTTCTCCCCATGAGCAGTACTTC. It codes for CASSVDTGSPHEQYF.

This clonotype was seen more than once but under ten times. V is TRBV5-1 and J is TRBJ2-5, with TRBD1 matching over 10 bases. Germline values: CDR1 SGHRS, CDR2 YFSETQ. The ends lost 0 bases at V and 2 bases at J; junction bases unmatched: 10. This CDR3 has 18 residues. The CDR3 DNA reads TGCGCCAGCAGCTTGGGACAGGGGGCTTGGACCCCTCAAGAGACCCAGTACTTC. Protein product: CASSLGQGAWTPQETQYF.

The sample holds a few counts of this clonotype. This chain joins TRBV7-9 and TRBJ2-3; 8 nucleotides line up with TRBD2. Losses at the gene ends were 5 bases for V and 4 bases for J; bases not matched to a gene: 8. CDR3 length equals 15 residues. Per germline, CDR1 SEHNR and CDR2 FQNEAQ (reference sequence). The CDR3 loop is CASSRSQTSADTQYF. The CDR3 nucleotides are TGTGCCAGCAGCCGAAGCCAGACTAGCGCAGATACGCAGTATTTT.

This clonotype came up a few times. The J gene is TRBJ1-1, the V gene TRBV29-1, with D unclear. Germline assignment: CDR1 SQVTM and CDR2 ANQGSEA. This CDR3 is built from 11 residues. Between the trimmed V and J ends, which lost 4 bases and 4 bases, there was a span of 7 bases. The CDR3 DNA is TGCAGCGTTGTAGAGGTCACTGAAGCTTTCTTT. This sequence encodes CSVVEVTEAFF.

This clonotype was picked up a small number of times. This rearrangement joins TRBV7-2 to TRBJ2-2, with D possibly being TRBD1 or TRBD2 (5 bases each). The CDR3 totals 14 residues. From germline, CDR1 is SGHTA and CDR2 FQGNSA. Here the CDR3 reads CASSLDGGTGELFF. The CDR3 DNA follows: TGTGCTAGTAGCTTAGATGGGGGAACCGGGGAGCTGTTTTTT.